These 9 T cell receptor beta chains came from one sample sequenced in a study of cytomegalovirus exposure and HLA in healthy donors. The PCR ran on 60 Vbeta and 13 Jbeta primers. Here immunoSEQ multiplex PCR was the method, and the copy in TCRdb shows in-frame clones only, minus some. This sample yields about 150,000 clones, of which around 78% are seen a single time; about 3% belongs to the top ten. The specimen was PBMCs. These receptors were collected from a man aged 35-49 years in good health and CMV-seropositive.

The sample holds one count of this clone. The chain employs TRBV6-5 and TRBJ1-1; D is possibly TRBD1 (5 bases). V was clipped by 5 bases and J by 4 bases, with 11 bases between them. Germline V gives CDR1 MNHEY, CDR2 SVGAGI. This CDR3 is 13 amino acids long. CDR3 coding DNA: TGTGCCAGCAGTCCGCGGGGGTCCACTGAAGCTTTCTTT. As protein: CASSPRGSTEAFF.

The rearrangement joins TRBV19 to TRBJ2-7, with D unresolved. Germline CDR1 reads LNHDA; CDR2 reads SQIVND (reference sequence). The CDR3 runs 11 residues. V was trimmed by 2 bases and J by 7 bases, leaving 6 bases between them. The CDR3 protein is CASSISGEQYF. As DNA, the CDR3 is TGTGCCAGTAGTATATCGGGTGAGCAGTACTTC. Combining the CDR3 with reference TRBV19 and TRBJ2-7 gives the whole variable domain DGGITQSPKYLFRKEGQNVTLSCEQNLNHDAMYWYRQDPGQGLRLIYYSQIVNDFQKGDIAEGYSVSREKKESFPLTVTSAQKNPTAFYLCASSISGEQYFGPGTRLTVT.

This chain connects TRBV7-6 to TRBJ2-7, with D possibly TRBD2 on 6 matching bases. The CDR3 has 15 residues. The germline CDR1 and CDR2 sequences are SGHVS and FNYEAQ. Trimming removed 1 base from V and 4 bases from J, with 14 bases in between. CDR3 coding DNA: TGTGCCAGCAGCTTAGGTACGGGAGAGGGGTACGAGCAGTACTTC. The encoded protein is CASSLGTGEGYEQYF.

This clone came up a few times. V is TRBV4-2 and J is TRBJ2-5; D may be TRBD1 (6 bases). This CDR3 is built from 14 residues. The germline gives CDR1 LGHNA, CDR2 YNFKEQ. The V end was cut by 1 base, the J end by 4 bases, with 10 bases between. The CDR3 DNA follows: TGTGCCAGCAGCCAAGGGGGGCGAGGAGAGACCCAGTACTTC. Amino acid sequence: CASSQGGRGETQYF.

V is TRBV5-1 and J is TRBJ2-7; maybe TRBD2 (6 bases). The V end was cut by 4 bases, the J end by 2 bases, with 13 bases between. This CDR3 region has 14 residues. Germline V gene sequence: CDR1 SGHRS, CDR2 YFSETQ. CDR3 DNA sequence: TGCGCCAGCAGCCTGGGACTCTCGACCTACGAGCAGTACTTC. It translates to CASSLGLSTYEQYF.

Only a few counts were recorded for this clone. The chain links TRBV7-9 to TRBJ2-7; 7 bases fit TRBD1. Germline values: CDR1 SEHNR, CDR2 FQNEAQ (reference sequence). J was trimmed by 0 bases and V by 6 bases; bases with no gene match: 5. The CDR3 is 14 amino acids. The DNA for the CDR3 is TGTGCCAGCAGTTTGGGACAGTTCTCCTACGAGCAGTACTTC. Its protein product is CASSLGQFSYEQYF. Using reference TRBV7-9 and TRBJ2-7 for the parts outside the CDR3, the full variable domain is DTGVSQNPRHKITKRGQNVTFRCDPISEHNRLYWYRQTLGQGPEFLTYFQNEAQLEKSRLLSDRFSAERPKGSFSTLEIQRTEQGDSAMYLCASSLGQFSYEQYFGPGTRLTVT.

This chain links TRBV29-1 with TRBJ1-1, with 7 bases matching TRBD1. The CDR3 has 12 residues. V was pared by 7 bases and J by 8 bases, with 10 bases of the junction left unmatched. CDR1 is SQVTM, CDR2 ANQGSEA, per germline. CDR3 amino acids: CSAIRDSQEAFF. The CDR3 DNA sequence: TGCAGCGCCATCCGGGACAGCCAAGAAGCTTTCTTT. The variable domain in full, with the rest retrieved from reference TRBV29-1 and TRBJ1-1, is SAVISQKPSRDICQRGTSLTIQCQVDSQVTMMFWYRQQPGQSLTLIATANQGSEATYESGFVIDKFPISRPNLTFSTLTVSNMSPEDSSIYLCSAIRDSQEAFFGQGTRLTVV.

J is TRBJ2-1 and V is TRBV27, with 9 bases matching TRBD2. Germline CDR1 and CDR2: MNHEY and SMNVEV (reference sequence). This CDR3 has 14 amino acids. Trimming at V came to 3 bases and at J to 6 bases, leaving 3 bases not matched to a gene. The CDR3 coding sequence is TGTGCCAGCAGTTTTGGGACTAGCATCAATGAGCAGTTCTTC. Its protein product is CASSFGTSINEQFF.

V is TRBV5-6 and J is TRBJ2-2; D uncertain. Germline values: CDR1 SGHDT, CDR2 YYEEEE. Trimming pared 4 bases from V and 2 bases from J, leaving 6 bases between. The CDR3 contains 13 residues. The CDR3 loop is CASSPFNTGELFF. The CDR3 coding sequence is TGTGCCAGCAGCCCATTTAACACCGGGGAGCTGTTTTTT. The full variable domain, its missing parts supplied by reference TRBV5-6 and TRBJ2-2, is DAGVTQSPTHLIKTRGQQVTLRCSPKSGHDTVSWYQQALGQGPQFIFQYYEEEERQRGNFPDRFSGHQFPNYSSELNVNALLLGDSALYLCASSPFNTGELFFGEGSRLTVL.